This entry describes one T cell receptor (beta chain). No antigen is known for it. The junction differs from germline at one of its ends, possibly a read error. The PCR ran on 60 Vbeta and 13 Jbeta primers. Sequencing used immunoSEQ multiplex PCR; TCRdb keeps in-frame clones, though not all of them. The table shows roughly 140,000 clones, with about 75% occurring only once. This sample is drawn from a study of cytomegalovirus exposure and HLA in healthy donors. Study overall: Among about 179 million T cells, an earlier analysis found 117 million unique TCR beta sequences. Findings and limits, study-wide: Equally common other TCR beta chains were less clonally expanded than HLA-associated ones, a later analysis found. Among TCR sequences, most were rare, though some public TCRs appeared in many donors. Further analysis was carried out later, and it showed several of the most significant clusters appearing linked to common viral pathogens.

The germline V gene encodes CDR1 SGHRS and CDR2 YFSETQ. The CDR3 has 14 amino acids. V gene TRBV5-1 combines with J gene TRBJ2-5, with D possibly matching TRBD2 (5 bases). Sequenced material: PBMCs. The TCR was taken from a man aged 18 to 29 in good health and CMV-seronegative. The CDR3 bases are TGCGCCAGCAGCGTCTACAGCGGCCAAGTGACCCAGTACTTC. Translating gives CASSVYSGQVTQYF.